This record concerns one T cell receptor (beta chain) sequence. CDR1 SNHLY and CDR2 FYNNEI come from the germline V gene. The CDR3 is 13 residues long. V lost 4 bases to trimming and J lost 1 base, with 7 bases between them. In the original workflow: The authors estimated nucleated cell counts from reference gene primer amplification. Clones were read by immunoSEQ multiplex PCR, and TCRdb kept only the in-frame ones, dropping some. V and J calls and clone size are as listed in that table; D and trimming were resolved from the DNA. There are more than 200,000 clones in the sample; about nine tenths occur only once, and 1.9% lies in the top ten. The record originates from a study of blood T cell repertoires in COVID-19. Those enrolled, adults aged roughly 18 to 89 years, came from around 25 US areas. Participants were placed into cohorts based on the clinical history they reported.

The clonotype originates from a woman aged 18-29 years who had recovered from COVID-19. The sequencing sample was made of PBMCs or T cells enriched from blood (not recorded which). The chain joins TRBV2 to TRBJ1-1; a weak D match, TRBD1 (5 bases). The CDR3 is CASSVGQNTEAFF. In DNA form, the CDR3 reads TGTGCCAGCAGTGTAGGACAGAACACTGAAGCTTTCTTT.